Each of the 5 T cell receptor beta chains below was sequenced from the same sample in a study of long-term antiretroviral therapy in people with HIV. Researchers ran immunoSEQ v3.0 at survey level. Produced via immunoSEQ multiplex PCR; TCRdb's table is partial and in-frame only. The repertoire has some 22,000 clones, approximately 80% of them found once; the top ten carry 12%. The starting material was unsorted PBMCs, obtained 1.6 years after starting antiretroviral therapy. The receptors were gathered from a man in his forties with HIV.

The V call is TRBV18, the J call TRBJ2-2; TRBD1 is a possible D gene (6 bases). Germline CDR1 reads KGHSH; CDR2 reads LQKENI. The CDR3 is 15 residues long. V was trimmed by 6 bases and J by 0 bases, leaving 11 bases between them. The CDR3 DNA sequence: TGTGCCAGCTCGTCCGGGACAACGAACACCGGGGAGCTGTTTTTT. Protein sequence: CASSSGTTNTGELFF.

This chain connects TRBV14 to TRBJ2-7, with D tentatively TRBD2 (6 bases). CDR1 is SGHDN, CDR2 FVKESK, per germline. The CDR3 has 13 residues. Trimming removed 4 bases at V and 6 bases at J, with 13 bases between. This chain's CDR3 is CASSPSDYLEQYF. The CDR3 region has the DNA TGTGCCAGCAGCCCTTCGGACTACCTCGAGCAGTACTTC.

This clone was counted once. The V call is TRBV5-1, the J call TRBJ1-1; D gene uncertain. This CDR3 has 15 residues. V was trimmed by 2 bases and J by 1 base, leaving 12 bases between them. Germline lookup yields CDR1 SGHRS and CDR2 YFSETQ. The CDR3 protein is CASSLPPMENTEAFF. The CDR3 DNA reads as TGCGCCAGCAGCTTACCCCCGATGGAGAACACTGAAGCTTTCTTT.

The chain employs TRBV7-9 and TRBJ1-1; 9 bases align to TRBD1. Germline V CDR1 and CDR2: SEHNR, FQNEAQ (reference sequence). The CDR3 has 14 residues. With V trimmed by 5 bases and J by 4 bases, 5 bases remained unmatched. CDR3 coding DNA: TGTGCCAGCAGCCCCCTGGACAGGGGCACTGAAGCTTTCTTT. This encodes CASSPLDRGTEAFF.

The V and J genes are TRBV27 and TRBJ2-1; D remains ambiguous. Germline V CDR1 and CDR2: MNHEY, SMNVEV (reference sequence). The length of the CDR3 is 13 residues. Trimming removed 4 bases from V and 4 bases from J, with 8 bases in between. CDR3 nucleotide sequence: TGTGCCAGCAGTTACTCGCGTTACAATGAGCAGTTCTTC. Translation gives CASSYSRYNEQFF.